Listed below are T cell receptor beta chains from one sample, sequenced in a study of shared T cell receptors in the human thymus. Produced via immunoSEQ multiplex PCR; TCRdb's table is partial and in-frame only. The profile covers some 700,000 clones, with over 75% appearing a single time and about 0.01% taken by the ten largest. These data also formed part of another study, on human thymus T cells.

Sample: thymocytes. These receptors were taken from a boy in the first two years of life with a congenital heart defect. CDR3s include the opening cysteine and the closing phenylalanine or tryptophan. The D gene is left open where the match is weak. A row's size may be missing; if present it is once, few, many or a size class.

size: -
J: TRBJ2-2
V: TRBV7-2
D: -
CDR3: CASSFREGGVTGELFF
DNA: TGTGCCAGCAGCTTTCGTGAAGGAGGGGTCACCGGGGAGCTGTTTTTT

size: -
J: TRBJ1-4
V: TRBV25-1
D: TRBD1
CDR3: CASSDQRTGGDEKLFF
DNA: TGTGCCAGCAGTGACCAACGGACAGGGGGCGATGAAAAACTGTTTTTT

size: -
J: TRBJ1-5
V: TRBV29-1
D: -
CDR3: CSVECYSNQPQHF
DNA: TGCAGCGTTGAGTGTTATAGCAATCAGCCCCAGCATTTT

size: -
J: TRBJ2-7
V: TRBV5-8
D: TRBD2
CDR3: CASSHPGLAGDEQYF
DNA: TGTGCCAGCAGTCACCCGGGACTAGCGGGGGATGAGCAGTACTTC

size: -
J: TRBJ2-7
V: TRBV2
D: -
CDR3: CASSKSRVLRSSYEQYF
DNA: TGTGCCAGCAGTAAGTCTCGGGTGCTGAGGAGCTCCTACGAGCAGTACTTC

size: -
J: TRBJ1-3
V: TRBV11-3
D: TRBD1
CDR3: CASSLDGGQELPFSGNTIYF
DNA: TGTGCCAGCAGCTTAGATGGAGGACAGGAACTCCCTTTCTCTGGAAACACCATATATTTT

size: -
J: TRBJ1-5
V: TRBV4-2
D: TRBD1
CDR3: CASSQTWGQPPNQPQHF
DNA: TGTGCCAGCAGCCAAACCTGGGGACAGCCCCCCAATCAGCCCCAGCATTTT

size: -
J: TRBJ2-3
V: TRBV5-8
D: -
CDR3: CASDLLRATSTDTQYF
DNA: TGTGCCAGCGACCTTTTGCGGGCAACTAGCACAGATACGCAGTATTTT

size: -
J: TRBJ1-2
V: TRBV29-1
D: -
CDR3: CSVEYDTTNYGYTF
DNA: TGCAGCGTTGAGTATGACACCACTAACTATGGCTACACCTTC

size: -
J: TRBJ2-5
V: TRBV4-2
D: TRBD2
CDR3: CASSQPSGLAGANQETQYF
DNA: TGTGCCAGCAGCCAACCGTCGGGACTAGCGGGAGCGAACCAAGAGACCCAGTACTTC

size: -
J: TRBJ2-1
V: TRBV6-1
D: -
CDR3: CASSQRRDTQFF
DNA: TGTGCCAGCAGCCAGAGAAGGGACACCCAGTTCTTC

size: -
J: TRBJ1-2
V: TRBV7-9
D: -
CDR3: CATPPSYTF
DNA: TGTGCCACTCCGCCTAGCTACACCTTC

size: -
J: TRBJ2-5
V: TRBV6-6
D: TRBD1
CDR3: CASSPDRGLLWETQYF
DNA: TGTGCCAGCAGCCCGGACAGGGGGCTTTTATGGGAGACCCAGTACTTC

size: -
J: TRBJ2-1
V: TRBV5-1
D: -
CDR3: CASSATDNEQFF
DNA: TGCGCCAGCAGCGCAACAGACAATGAGCAGTTCTTC

size: -
J: TRBJ2-7
V: TRBV6-1
D: -
CDR3: CASLGTPYEQYF
DNA: TGTGCCAGTTTGGGCACACCCTACGAGCAGTACTTC

size: -
J: TRBJ2-7
V: TRBV9
D: -
CDR3: CASSVEAGRYEQYF
DNA: TGTGCCAGCAGCGTAGAAGCGGGCCGCTACGAGCAGTACTTC

size: -
J: TRBJ2-6
V: TRBV7-9
D: -
CDR3: CASSLSGVGANVLTF
DNA: TGTGCCAGCAGCTTATCAGGGGTCGGGGCCAACGTCCTGACTTTC

size: once
J: TRBJ2-7
V: TRBV29-1
D: -
CDR3: CSVEDLWVGNYEQYF
DNA: TGCAGCGTTGAAGATCTTTGGGTCGGGAATTACGAGCAGTACTTC

size: few
J: TRBJ2-7
V: TRBV5-6
D: TRBD2
CDR3: CASSLASSGRAFIEQYF
DNA: TGTGCCAGCAGCTTGGCCTCTAGCGGGAGGGCCTTTATCGAGCAGTACTTC

size: -
J: TRBJ2-3
V: TRBV19
D: -
CDR3: CASSIGSEGLRTRDTQYF
DNA: TGTGCCAGTAGTATAGGTAGTGAGGGCCTCCGGACCCGAGATACGCAGTATTTT

size: -
J: TRBJ2-1
V: TRBV18
D: TRBD2
CDR3: CASSPNPSGAPGSYNEQFF
DNA: TGTGCCAGCTCACCTAACCCTAGCGGAGCCCCAGGCTCCTACAATGAGCAGTTCTTC

size: -
J: TRBJ2-5
V: TRBV14
D: TRBD1
CDR3: CASSQDWGTGGVETQYF
DNA: TGTGCCAGCAGCCAAGACTGGGGGACAGGGGGGGTGGAGACCCAGTACTTC

size: -
J: TRBJ2-5
V: TRBV7-2
D: -
CDR3: CASSLGGRIRYF
DNA: TGTGCCAGCAGCTTAGGTGGGAGGATTAGGTACTTC

size: -
J: TRBJ2-7
V: TRBV4-1
D: -
CDR3: CASSQDKRVDTFTYEQYF
DNA: TGCGCCAGCAGCCAAGATAAGAGAGTGGACACCTTTACCTACGAGCAGTACTTC

size: -
J: TRBJ2-7
V: TRBV27
D: TRBD2
CDR3: CASSFLSLAGGPVEQYF
DNA: TGTGCCAGCAGTTTCCTTTCCCTAGCGGGAGGGCCGGTTGAGCAGTACTTC

size: -
J: TRBJ2-5
V: TRBV6-5
D: TRBD2
CDR3: CASRPRTSGPGTQYF
DNA: TGTGCCAGCAGACCCCGGACTAGCGGTCCAGGGACCCAGTACTTC

size: once
J: TRBJ2-3
V: TRBV7-2
D: TRBD2
CDR3: CASTQGWREGADTQYF
DNA: TGTGCCAGCACCCAAGGGTGGCGGGAGGGTGCAGATACGCAGTATTTT

size: -
J: TRBJ2-7
V: TRBV14
D: TRBD1
CDR3: CASSGQGEDEQYF
DNA: TGTGCCAGCAGTGGACAGGGGGAGGACGAGCAGTACTTC

size: few
J: TRBJ2-1
V: TRBV4-2
D: -
CDR3: CASSQASGSSYNEQFF
DNA: TGTGCCAGCAGCCAAGCAAGCGGCAGCTCCTACAATGAGCAGTTCTTC

size: -
J: TRBJ2-7
V: TRBV19
D: TRBD2
CDR3: CASSINGASGNYEQYF
DNA: TGTGCCAGTAGTATAAATGGGGCTAGCGGGAACTACGAGCAGTACTTC

size: -
J: TRBJ1-5
V: TRBV21-1
D: -
CDR3: CATEIRESSNQPQHF
DNA: TGTGCCACCGAAATCAGGGAATCTAGCAATCAGCCCCAGCATTTT

size: -
J: TRBJ1-3
V: TRBV5-5
D: -
CDR3: CASSLAPHGGRSGNTIYF
DNA: TGTGCCAGCAGCTTGGCACCTCACGGGGGGCGCTCTGGAAACACCATATATTTT

size: -
J: TRBJ1-4
V: TRBV19
D: -
CDR3: CASSIRGGKLFF
DNA: TGTGCCAGTAGTATAAGGGGCGGAAAACTGTTTTTT

size: -
J: TRBJ2-7
V: TRBV29-1
D: TRBD1
CDR3: CSVALPGPDRGSYEQYF
DNA: TGCAGCGTTGCCCTCCCAGGACCTGACAGGGGATCCTACGAGCAGTACTTC

size: -
J: TRBJ1-5
V: TRBV4-2
D: -
CDR3: CASSTTTGYSNQPQHF
DNA: TGTGCCAGCAGCACCACGACAGGTTATAGCAATCAGCCCCAGCATTTT

size: -
J: TRBJ1-5
V: TRBV5-8
D: -
CDR3: CASSGGRVMEPQHF
DNA: TGTGCCAGCAGCGGCGGGAGGGTAATGGAGCCCCAGCATTTT

size: -
J: TRBJ1-3
V: TRBV30
D: -
CDR3: CASQEGVSCSGNTIYF
DNA: TGTGCCTCCCAGGAGGGCGTCTCCTGCTCTGGAAACACCATATATTTT

size: -
J: TRBJ2-1
V: TRBV9
D: TRBD2
CDR3: CASSVGVAGGPHEQFF
DNA: TGTGCCAGCAGCGTTGGGGTAGCGGGAGGGCCTCATGAGCAGTTCTTC

size: -
J: TRBJ2-2
V: TRBV15
D: -
CDR3: CATSPPYGDRPNDTGELFF
DNA: TGTGCCACCAGCCCACCATATGGCGACAGGCCCAACGACACCGGGGAGCTGTTTTTT

size: -
J: TRBJ2-1
V: TRBV27
D: -
CDR3: CASTHPTTGRNEQFF
DNA: TGTGCCAGCACCCACCCTACTACAGGGCGCAATGAGCAGTTCTTC

size: -
J: TRBJ1-2
V: TRBV7-9
D: -
CDR3: CASSFKGANYGYTF
DNA: TGTGCCAGCAGCTTTAAGGGGGCTAACTATGGCTACACCTTC

size: -
J: TRBJ2-1
V: TRBV9
D: -
CDR3: CASSVGFSGKSSYNEQFF
DNA: TGTGCCAGCAGCGTAGGGTTTAGCGGAAAGAGCTCCTACAATGAGCAGTTCTTC

size: -
J: TRBJ1-5
V: TRBV27
D: TRBD1
CDR3: CASSPGGTTPNQPQHF
DNA: TGTGCCAGCAGTCCAGGGGGCACTACCCCTAATCAGCCCCAGCATTTT

size: -
J: TRBJ2-7
V: TRBV4-3
D: TRBD1
CDR3: CASSHGQGAYEQYF
DNA: TGCGCCAGCAGCCATGGACAGGGGGCCTACGAGCAGTACTTC

size: -
J: TRBJ2-5
V: TRBV7-9
D: -
CDR3: CASSLGAFQETQYF
DNA: TGTGCCAGCAGCTTGGGGGCTTTCCAAGAGACCCAGTACTTC